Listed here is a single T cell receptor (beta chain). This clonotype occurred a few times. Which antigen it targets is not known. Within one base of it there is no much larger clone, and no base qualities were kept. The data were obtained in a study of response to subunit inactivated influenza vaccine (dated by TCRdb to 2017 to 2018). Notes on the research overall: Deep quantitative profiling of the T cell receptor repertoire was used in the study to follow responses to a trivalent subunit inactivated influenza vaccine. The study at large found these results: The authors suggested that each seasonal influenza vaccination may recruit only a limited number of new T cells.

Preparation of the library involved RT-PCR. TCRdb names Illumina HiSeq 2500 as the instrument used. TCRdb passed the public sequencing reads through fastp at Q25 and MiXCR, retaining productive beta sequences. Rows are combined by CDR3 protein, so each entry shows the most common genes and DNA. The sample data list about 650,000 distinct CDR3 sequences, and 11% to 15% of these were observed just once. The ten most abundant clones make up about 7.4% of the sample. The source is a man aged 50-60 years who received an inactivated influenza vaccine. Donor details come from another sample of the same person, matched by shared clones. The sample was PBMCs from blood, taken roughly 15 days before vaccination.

CDR3 reads: CASSPRAGRTSYNEQFF. The DNA sequence is as follows: TGTGCCAGCAGTCCCCGGGCAGGCCGAACCTCCTACAATGAGCAGTTCTTC. The chain is made from TRBV12-3 or TRBV12-4 and TRBJ2-1; too little of a D gene remains to name it. The junction shows trimming of 5 bases on V and 0 bases on J, plus 17 bases between the germline ends. From the cysteine through the phenylalanine, the CDR3 covers 17 amino acids. Only the CDR3 portion is preserved as DNA: 51 bases, with reading frame beginning at the first base.